These 24 T cell receptor beta chains were sequenced from one sample in a study of technical replicates of blood from several donors. TCRdb's table, derived via immunoSEQ multiplex PCR, lists solely in-frame clones and lacks some. The repertoire holds roughly 85,000 clones, with approximately 95% as singletons. Sequencing was performed on T cells isolated from PBMCs. These receptors originate from a human donor in good health.

The V gene is TRBV9, the J gene TRBJ1-5, with D maybe TRBD1 (6 bases). The CDR3 spans 17 residues. Trimming took 4 bases from V and 3 from J, leaving 20 bases between them. In germline, CDR1 is SGDLS, CDR2 YYNGEE. This chain's CDR3 is CASSRGQGHWDNQPQHF. The DNA of the CDR3 is TGTGCCAGCAGCCGAGGGCAGGGGCATTGGGACAATCAGCCCCAGCATTTT.

This chain links TRBV7-9 with TRBJ2-3; 11 bases line up with TRBD2. Germline V lookup: CDR1 SEHNR, CDR2 FQNEAQ (reference sequence). Germline trimming cut 4 bases from V and 4 bases from J; bases unmatched to any gene: 13. The CDR3 covers 18 residues. The chain's CDR3 is CASSSGPTSGSSSDTQYF. The CDR3 DNA reads TGTGCCAGCAGCTCGGGCCCAACTAGCGGGAGCAGCTCAGATACGCAGTATTTT.

CDR3 in DNA: TGCGCCAGCCCACGTATCCTAGCGGGGGGGGACTACGAGCAGTACTTC. Protein: CASPRILAGGDYEQYF. The chain has TRBV5-1 and TRBJ2-7; 12 positions agree with TRBD2. The CDR3 loop spans 16 amino acids. V shed 7 bases, J shed 3 bases, and the junction held 11 bases outside the gene matches. CDR1 and CDR2 from the germline V gene are SGHRS and YFSETQ.

The V and J genes are TRBV5-1 and TRBJ2-3; no firm D call. The CDR3 has 14 amino acids. Trimming took off 2 bases at V and 6 bases at J, with 13 bases between the two ends. Germline V gives CDR1 SGHRS, CDR2 YFSETQ. The CDR3 coding sequence is TGCGCCAGCAGCTTCTCCTCCCCGTCCGATACGCAGTATTTT. This codes for CASSFSSPSDTQYF.

The rearrangement uses TRBV4-2 and TRBJ2-7, with 8 bases aligning to TRBD1. The CDR3 runs 16 residues. The V segment lost 1 base and the J segment 0 bases; nucleotides outside the gene matches: 5. Germline V CDR1 and CDR2: LGHNA, YNFKEQ. CDR3 protein: CASSQAGTGRSYEQYF. The CDR3 DNA is TGTGCCAGCAGCCAAGCCGGGACAGGTCGCTCCTACGAGCAGTACTTC.

The V call is TRBV6-5, the J call TRBJ2-1, with 8 bases matching TRBD2. V lost 5 bases, J lost 2 bases, and 2 bases stayed unmatched. This CDR3 spans 14 amino acids. Looked up from germline, CDR1 is MNHEY and CDR2 is SVGAGI. This CDR3 is CASSLAGAYNEQFF. CDR3 bases: TGTGCCAGCAGTCTAGCGGGCGCCTACAATGAGCAGTTCTTC.

The chain has TRBV5-1 and TRBJ1-4, with 8 bases aligning to TRBD1. The CDR3 has 15 amino acids. J gave up 8 bases and V 5 bases, and 11 bases lay outside the gene matches. Germline V lookup: CDR1 SGHRS, CDR2 YFSETQ. CDR3 coding DNA: TGCGCCAGCAGTTTTCACTCAGGGGGCGAGGAAAAACTGTTTTTT. This codes for CASSFHSGGEEKLFF.

V gene TRBV29-1 combines with J gene TRBJ1-2, with 7 bases aligning to TRBD1. V was pared by 3 bases and J by 4 bases, with 11 bases of the junction left unmatched. The germline gives CDR1 SQVTM, CDR2 ANQGSEA. This CDR3 is 15 amino acids long. The CDR3 region is CSVEEPGTAFYGYTF. CDR3 nucleotide sequence: TGCAGCGTTGAGGAGCCCGGGACAGCCTTCTATGGCTACACCTTC.

The genes are TRBV6-5 and TRBJ1-4, with D hard to call. This CDR3 comprises 13 residues. Trimming stripped 2 bases from V and 8 bases from J, with 9 bases between. CDR1 MNHEY and CDR2 SVGAGI come from the germline V gene. CDR3 region: CASSYRPREKLFF. DNA of the CDR3: TGTGCCAGCAGTTACCGGCCGAGGGAAAAACTGTTTTTT.

This clone was counted a single time. The rearrangement joins TRBV19 to TRBJ1-6; 9 bases agree with TRBD1. From germline, CDR1 is LNHDA and CDR2 SQIVND (reference sequence). Trimming took 5 bases from V and 10 from J; bases not matched to a gene: 12. The CDR3 is 16 amino acids. The CDR3 here is CASSSWTGAVRSPLHF. The CDR3 DNA follows: TGTGCCAGTAGTTCATGGACAGGGGCAGTTCGGTCACCCCTCCACTTT.

The CDR3 loop is CASRLTVTGELFF. The CDR3 DNA reads as TGTGCCAGCAGGCTCACGGTCACCGGGGAGCTGTTTTTT. V gene TRBV28 combines with J gene TRBJ2-2; D unresolved. Germline V lookup: CDR1 MDHEN, CDR2 SYDVKM. The CDR3 covers 13 residues. V lost 6 bases to trimming and J lost 4 bases, with 9 bases between them.

This rearrangement joins TRBV5-1 to TRBJ2-5, with D possibly being TRBD1 (6 bases). V was trimmed by 2 bases and J by 2 bases, leaving 10 bases between them. The CDR3 loop spans 14 amino acids. Germline V gene sequence: CDR1 SGHRS, CDR2 YFSETQ. In DNA, the CDR3 is TGCGCCAGCAGCTTTGTTCAGGGGCAAGAGACCCAGTACTTC. Translating gives CASSFVQGQETQYF.

This chain links TRBV6-5 with TRBJ2-4; 13 bases fit TRBD2. J was trimmed by 8 bases and V by 3 bases; bases with no gene match: 4. Germline CDR1 and CDR2: MNHEY and SVGAGI. The CDR3 runs to 15 residues. The chain's CDR3 is CASSYTSGGAHIQYF. The CDR3 nucleotides are TGTGCCAGCAGTTATACTAGCGGGGGGGCGCACATTCAGTACTTC.

CDR3 in amino acids: CASSFQLPGTGGSYEQYF. CDR3 bases: TGTGCCAGCAGCTTCCAGCTACCGGGGACAGGGGGGTCCTACGAGCAGTACTTC. V and J are TRBV27 and TRBJ2-7; TRBD1 agrees at 11 bases. Trimming took 6 bases from V and 1 from J; bases not matched to a gene: 14. In germline, CDR1 is MNHEY, CDR2 SMNVEV (reference sequence). CDR3 length: 18 amino acids.

The chain is built from TRBV9 and TRBJ2-7; 12 nucleotides match TRBD2. The germline V gene has CDR1 SGDLS and CDR2 YYNGEE. The CDR3 extends over 14 amino acids. Trimming cost V 3 bases and J 7 bases; bases outside gene matches: 5. CDR3 DNA: TGTGCCAGCAGCGCCGGACTAGCGGGGAATGAGCAGTACTTC. Translated: CASSAGLAGNEQYF.

The chain has TRBV4-1 and TRBJ1-3; D perhaps matches TRBD1 (5 bases). CDR1 and CDR2 (germline): MGHRA, YSYEKL. The CDR3 has 17 amino acids. Trimming took off 1 base at V and 0 bases at J, with 13 bases between the two ends. CDR3 in amino acids: CASSQGPRRGSGNTIYF. CDR3 sequence (DNA): TGCGCCAGCAGCCAAGGGCCCCGAAGGGGCTCTGGAAACACCATATATTTT.

This rearrangement joins TRBV11-2 to TRBJ1-4; tentative D call: TRBD1 (6 bases). CDR3 length equals 15 residues. Germline CDR1 reads SGHAT; CDR2 reads FQNNGV. Trimming pared 5 bases from V and 9 bases from J, leaving 19 bases between. CDR3: CASSQGQAESKKLFF. Here the CDR3 DNA reads TGTGCCAGCAGCCAGGGACAAGCAGAGTCGAAAAAACTGTTTTTT.

This clone was seen more than once but under ten times. The gene calls are TRBV9 and TRBJ1-4; weak D call: TRBD1 (6 bases). The CDR3 runs to 15 residues. Germline lookup yields CDR1 SGDLS and CDR2 YYNGEE. V shed 4 bases and J shed 8 bases, with 18 bases lying between them. The CDR3 DNA reads TGTGCCAGCAGCACTCGTGGACAGTTGGTCGAAAAACTGTTTTTT. Translating it yields CASSTRGQLVEKLFF.

CDR3 region: CASSSYRDLGYTF. The CDR3 nucleotides are TGTGCCAGCAGTTCTTACAGGGATTTGGGCTACACCTTC. The V call is TRBV6-5, the J call TRBJ1-2, with a tentative D call TRBD1 (6 bases). The germline V and J ends were trimmed by 4 bases and 8 bases, with 14 bases remaining between them. The CDR3 contains 13 residues. CDR1 MNHEY and CDR2 SVGAGI come from the germline V gene.

The chain employs TRBV6-5 and TRBJ2-1; the match to TRBD1 covers 9 bases. CDR3 length equals 15 residues. Germline values: CDR1 MNHEY, CDR2 SVGAGI. V lost 6 bases and J lost 7; bases outside the gene matches: 10. For the CDR3, the DNA is TGTGCCAGCAGAAAAGGACAGGGGATAGGGAATGAGCAGTTCTTC. Translation gives CASRKGQGIGNEQFF.

The chain has TRBV5-4 and TRBJ1-6; D is perhaps TRBD1 (5 bases). Trimming stripped 3 bases from V and 7 bases from J, with 11 bases between. Germline-derived CDR1 and CDR2 are SGHNT and YYREEE (reference sequence). The CDR3 has 14 residues. The CDR3 spells CASSWDRGNSPLHF. DNA for the CDR3: TGTGCCAGCAGCTGGGACCGGGGGAATTCACCCCTCCACTTT.

The rearrangement uses TRBV9 and TRBJ1-1, with 7 positions matching TRBD1. This CDR3 is built from 16 residues. Germline V gene lookup returns CDR1 SGDLS and CDR2 YYNGEE. Germline trimming cut 4 bases from V and 0 bases from J; bases unmatched to any gene: 9. CDR3 amino acids: CASSKTGTELNTEAFF. CDR3 DNA sequence: TGTGCCAGCAGCAAAACCGGGACAGAATTGAACACTGAAGCTTTCTTT.

The chain employs TRBV6-6 and TRBJ1-3; D is possibly TRBD1 (6 bases). CDR3 size: 14 residues. V lost 7 bases and J 2 bases, leaving 12 bases between the germline ends. Germline CDR1 and CDR2: MNHNY and SVGAGI (reference sequence). CDR3 residues: CASKVNRAGNTIYF. In DNA, the CDR3 is TGTGCCAGCAAAGTGAACAGGGCTGGAAACACCATATATTTT.

V usage is TRBV28 and J usage is TRBJ2-1, with a possible D match to TRBD1 (6 bases). Per the germline V gene, CDR1 is MDHEN and CDR2 is SYDVKM. Trimming took 5 bases from V and 12 from J, leaving 17 bases between them. CDR3 length equals 13 residues. The CDR3: CASSLGTHRRQFF. CDR3 bases: TGTGCCAGCAGTCTAGGGACACACCGACGGCAGTTCTTC.